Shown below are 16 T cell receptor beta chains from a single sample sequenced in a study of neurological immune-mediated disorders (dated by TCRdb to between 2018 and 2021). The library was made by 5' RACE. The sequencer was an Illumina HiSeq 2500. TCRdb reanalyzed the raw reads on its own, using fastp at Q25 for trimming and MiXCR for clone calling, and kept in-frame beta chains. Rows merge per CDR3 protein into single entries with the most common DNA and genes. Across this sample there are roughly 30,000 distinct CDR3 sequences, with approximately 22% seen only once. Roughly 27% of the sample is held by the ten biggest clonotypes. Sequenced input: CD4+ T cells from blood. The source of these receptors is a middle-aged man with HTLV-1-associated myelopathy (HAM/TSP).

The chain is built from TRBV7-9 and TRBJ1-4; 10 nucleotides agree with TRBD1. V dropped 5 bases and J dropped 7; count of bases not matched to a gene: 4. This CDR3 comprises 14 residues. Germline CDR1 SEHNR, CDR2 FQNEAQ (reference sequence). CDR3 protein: CASSMTGGVEKLFF. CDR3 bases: TGTGCCAGCAGCATGACAGGGGGCGTTGAAAAACTGTTTTTT. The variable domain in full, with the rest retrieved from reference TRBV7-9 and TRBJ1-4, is DTGVSQNPRHKITKRGQNVTFRCDPISEHNRLYWYRQTLGQGPEFLTYFQNEAQLEKSRLLSDRFSAERPKGSFSTLEIQRTEQGDSAMYLCASSMTGGVEKLFFGSGTQLSVL.

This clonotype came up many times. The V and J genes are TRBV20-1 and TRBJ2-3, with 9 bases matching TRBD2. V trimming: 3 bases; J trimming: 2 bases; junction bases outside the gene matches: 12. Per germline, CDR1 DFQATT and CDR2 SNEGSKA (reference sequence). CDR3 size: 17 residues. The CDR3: CSASLGSSGGPTDTQYF. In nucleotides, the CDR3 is TGCAGTGCTAGTCTTGGGAGTAGCGGGGGACCCACAGATACGCAGTATTTT.

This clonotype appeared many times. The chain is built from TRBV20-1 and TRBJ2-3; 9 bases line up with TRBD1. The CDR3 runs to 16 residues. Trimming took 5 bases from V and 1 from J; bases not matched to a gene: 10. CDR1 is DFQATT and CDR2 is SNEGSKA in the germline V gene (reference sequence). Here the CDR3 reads CSAVTGGGYRTDTQYF. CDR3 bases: TGCAGTGCTGTTACAGGGGGCGGTTATCGCACAGATACGCAGTATTTT.

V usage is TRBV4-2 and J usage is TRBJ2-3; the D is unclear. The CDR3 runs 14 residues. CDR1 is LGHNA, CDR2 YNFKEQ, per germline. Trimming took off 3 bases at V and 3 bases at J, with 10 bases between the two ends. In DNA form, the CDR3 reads TGTGCCAGCAGCCACGCGGAAGTAACAGATACGCAGTATTTT. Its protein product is CASSHAEVTDTQYF.

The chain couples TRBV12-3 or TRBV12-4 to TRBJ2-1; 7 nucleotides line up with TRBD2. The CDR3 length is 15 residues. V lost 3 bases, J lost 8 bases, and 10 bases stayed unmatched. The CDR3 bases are TGTGCCAGCAGTTTTGTACGGGGAGGGAGCCATGAGCAGTTCTTC. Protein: CASSFVRGGSHEQFF.

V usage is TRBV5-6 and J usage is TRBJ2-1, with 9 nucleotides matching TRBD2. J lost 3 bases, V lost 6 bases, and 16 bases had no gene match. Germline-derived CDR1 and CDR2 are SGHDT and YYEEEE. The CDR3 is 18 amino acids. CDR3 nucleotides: TGTGCCAGCACACCGGGACTAGCTGGGGGCCGAGGCTACAATGAGCAGTTCTTC. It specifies CASTPGLAGGRGYNEQFF. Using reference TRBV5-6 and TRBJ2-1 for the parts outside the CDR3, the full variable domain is DAGVTQSPTHLIKTRGQQVTLRCSPKSGHDTVSWYQQALGQGPQFIFQYYEEEERQRGNFPDRFSGHQFPNYSSELNVNALLLGDSALYLCASTPGLAGGRGYNEQFFGPGTRLTVL.

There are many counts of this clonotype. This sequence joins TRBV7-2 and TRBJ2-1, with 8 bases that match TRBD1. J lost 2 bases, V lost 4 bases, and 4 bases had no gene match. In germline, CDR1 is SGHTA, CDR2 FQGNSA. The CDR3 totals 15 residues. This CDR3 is CASSYDRGPYNEQFF. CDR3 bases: TGTGCCAGCAGCTATGACAGGGGTCCCTACAATGAGCAGTTCTTC.

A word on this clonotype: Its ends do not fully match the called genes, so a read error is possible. The CDR3 DNA is TGTGCCATCAGTTGCGACAGGGGGCGGACCGGGGAGCTGTTTTTT. This codes for CAISCDRGRTGELFF. V is TRBV2 and J is TRBJ2-2, with 10 nucleotides matching TRBD1. From germline, CDR1 is SNHLY and CDR2 FYNNEI. The CDR3 totals 15 residues.

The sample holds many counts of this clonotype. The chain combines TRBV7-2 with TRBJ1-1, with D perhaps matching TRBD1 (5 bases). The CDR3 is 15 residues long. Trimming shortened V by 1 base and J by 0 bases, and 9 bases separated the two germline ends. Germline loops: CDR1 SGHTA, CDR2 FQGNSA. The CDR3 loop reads CASSLEGQLNTEAFF. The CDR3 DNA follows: TGTGCCAGCAGCTTAGAGGGGCAATTGAACACTGAAGCTTTCTTT.

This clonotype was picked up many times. CDR3 nucleotides: TGCGCCAGCAGCTTGACGTCGGTAACTAACACTGAAGCTTTCTTT. Amino acids: CASSLTSVTNTEAFF. The chain carries TRBV5-1 and TRBJ1-1; no firm D call. Germline loops: CDR1 SGHRS, CDR2 YFSETQ. This CDR3 comprises 15 residues. Trimming removed 1 base at V and 2 bases at J, with 12 bases between.

CDR3 loop: CSAGPVTSNEQFF. In DNA form, the CDR3 reads TGCAGTGCTGGGCCGGTCACTAGCAATGAGCAGTTCTTC. V usage is TRBV20-1 and J usage is TRBJ2-1, with D possibly TRBD2 on 5 matching bases. The CDR3 runs 13 residues. Trimming took 5 bases from V and 6 from J, leaving 14 bases between them. Germline CDR1 is DFQATT and CDR2 is SNEGSKA (reference sequence).

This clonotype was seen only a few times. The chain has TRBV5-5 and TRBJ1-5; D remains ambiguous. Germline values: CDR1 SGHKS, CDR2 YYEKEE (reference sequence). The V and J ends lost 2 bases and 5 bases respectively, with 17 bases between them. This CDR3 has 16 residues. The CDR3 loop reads CASSFGLWTRDQPQHF. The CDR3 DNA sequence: TGTGCCAGCAGCTTCGGGTTATGGACTAGGGATCAGCCCCAGCATTTT.

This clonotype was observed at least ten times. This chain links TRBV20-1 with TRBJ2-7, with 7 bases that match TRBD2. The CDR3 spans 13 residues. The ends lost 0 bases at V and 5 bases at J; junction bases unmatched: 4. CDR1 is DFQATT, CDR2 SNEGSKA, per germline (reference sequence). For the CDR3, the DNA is TGCAGTGCTAGAGAGGGGGGGGGGAACGAGCAGTACTTC. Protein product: CSAREGGGNEQYF.

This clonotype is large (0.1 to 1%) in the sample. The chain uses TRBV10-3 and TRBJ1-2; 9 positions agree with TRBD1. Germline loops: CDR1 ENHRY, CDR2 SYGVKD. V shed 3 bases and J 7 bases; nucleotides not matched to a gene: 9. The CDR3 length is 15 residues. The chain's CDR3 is CAISDPGQGSRGYTF. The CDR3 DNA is TGTGCCATCAGTGATCCGGGACAGGGTTCTCGTGGCTACACCTTC.

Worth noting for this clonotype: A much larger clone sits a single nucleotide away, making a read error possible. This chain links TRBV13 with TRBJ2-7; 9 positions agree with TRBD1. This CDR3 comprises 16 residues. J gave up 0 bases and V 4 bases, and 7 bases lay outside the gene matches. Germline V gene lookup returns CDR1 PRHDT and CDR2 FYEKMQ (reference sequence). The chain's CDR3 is CASSSEEDRGSYEQYF. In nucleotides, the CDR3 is TGTGCCAGCAGCTCCGAGGAGGACAGGGGCTCCTACGAGCAGTACTTC. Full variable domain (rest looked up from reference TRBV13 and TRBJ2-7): AAGVIQSPRHLIKEKRETATLKCYPIPRHDTVYWYQQGPGQDPQFLISFYEKMQSDKGSIPDRFSAQQFSDYHSELNMSSLELGDSALYFCASSSEEDRGSYEQYFGPGTRLTVT.

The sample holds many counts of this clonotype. DNA for the CDR3: TGTGCCAGCAGCTTCGCGGGGGTTGGGACAGATACGCAGTATTTT. It specifies CASSFAGVGTDTQYF. The J gene is TRBJ2-3, the V gene TRBV7-6; 7 bases are a match to TRBD2. The CDR3 runs to 15 residues. V dropped 3 bases and J dropped 3; count of bases not matched to a gene: 6. Germline V gene sequence: CDR1 SGHVS, CDR2 FNYEAQ.